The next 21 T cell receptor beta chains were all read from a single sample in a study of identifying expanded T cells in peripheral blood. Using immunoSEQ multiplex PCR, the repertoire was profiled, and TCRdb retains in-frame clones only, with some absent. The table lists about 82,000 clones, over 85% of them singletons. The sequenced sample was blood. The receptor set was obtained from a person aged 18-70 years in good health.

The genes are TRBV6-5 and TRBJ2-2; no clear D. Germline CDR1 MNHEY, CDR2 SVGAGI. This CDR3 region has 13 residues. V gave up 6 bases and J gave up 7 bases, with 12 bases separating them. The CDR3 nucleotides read TGTGCCAGCAGATTTGACACGGGCGGGGAGCTGTTTTTT. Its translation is CASRFDTGGELFF.

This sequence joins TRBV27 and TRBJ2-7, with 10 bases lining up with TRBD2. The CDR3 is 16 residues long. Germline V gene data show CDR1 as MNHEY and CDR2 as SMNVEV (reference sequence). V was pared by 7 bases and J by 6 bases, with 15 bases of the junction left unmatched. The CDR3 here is CASTLFGAGGPSEQYF. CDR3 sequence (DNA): TGTGCCAGCACCCTATTCGGAGCGGGAGGGCCAAGCGAGCAGTACTTC.

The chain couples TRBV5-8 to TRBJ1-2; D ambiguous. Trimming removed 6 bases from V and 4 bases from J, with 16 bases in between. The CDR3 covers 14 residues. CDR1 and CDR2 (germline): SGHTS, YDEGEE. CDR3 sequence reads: CASTDGPSSYGYTF. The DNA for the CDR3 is TGTGCCAGCACCGACGGACCCTCTTCCTATGGCTACACCTTC.

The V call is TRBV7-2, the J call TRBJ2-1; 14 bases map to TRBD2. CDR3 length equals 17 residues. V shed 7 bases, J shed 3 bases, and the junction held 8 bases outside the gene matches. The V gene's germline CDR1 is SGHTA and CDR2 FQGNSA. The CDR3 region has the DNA TGTGCCAGCACCCCGGGACTAGCGGGAGTATACTACAATGAGCAGTTCTTC. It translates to CASTPGLAGVYYNEQFF.

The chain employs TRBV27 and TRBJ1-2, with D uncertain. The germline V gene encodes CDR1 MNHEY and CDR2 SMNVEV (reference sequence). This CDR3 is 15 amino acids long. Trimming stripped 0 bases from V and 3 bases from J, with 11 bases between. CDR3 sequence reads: CASSLSGGGYYGYTF. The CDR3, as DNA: TGTGCCAGCAGTTTATCAGGCGGCGGATACTATGGCTACACCTTC.

The CDR3 DNA reads TGTGCCAGCAGGGGCGGACAGGGGGCAATTTATGGCTACACCTTC. Its translation: CASRGGQGAIYGYTF. The rearrangement links TRBV6-5 to TRBJ1-2; 11 nucleotides agree with TRBD1. This CDR3 is 15 amino acids long. Germline trimming cut 6 bases from V and 5 bases from J; bases unmatched to any gene: 8. CDR1 is MNHEY and CDR2 is SVGAGI in the germline V gene.

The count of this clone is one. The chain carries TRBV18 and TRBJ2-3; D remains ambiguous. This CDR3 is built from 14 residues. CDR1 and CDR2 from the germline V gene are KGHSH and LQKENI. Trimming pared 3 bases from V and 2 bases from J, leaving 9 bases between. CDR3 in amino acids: CASSPKDVTDTQYF. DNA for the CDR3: TGTGCCAGCTCACCGAAAGACGTCACAGATACGCAGTATTTT.

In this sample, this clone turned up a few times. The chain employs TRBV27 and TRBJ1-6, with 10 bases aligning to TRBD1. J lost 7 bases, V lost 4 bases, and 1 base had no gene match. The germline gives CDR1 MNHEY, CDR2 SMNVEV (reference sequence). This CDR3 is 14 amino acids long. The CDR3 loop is CASSWDRGNSPLHF. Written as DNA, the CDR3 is TGTGCCAGCAGTTGGGACAGGGGAAATTCACCCCTCCACTTT.

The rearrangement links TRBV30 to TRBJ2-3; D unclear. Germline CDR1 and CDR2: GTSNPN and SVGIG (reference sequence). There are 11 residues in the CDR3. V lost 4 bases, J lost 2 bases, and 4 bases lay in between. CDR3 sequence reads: CAWMITDTQYF. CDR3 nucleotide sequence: TGTGCCTGGATGATCACAGATACGCAGTATTTT.

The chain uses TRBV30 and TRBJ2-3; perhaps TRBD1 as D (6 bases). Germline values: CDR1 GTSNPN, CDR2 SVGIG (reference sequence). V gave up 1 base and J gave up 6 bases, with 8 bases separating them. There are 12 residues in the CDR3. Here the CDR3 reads CAWSAQGDTQYF. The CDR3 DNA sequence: TGTGCCTGGAGTGCGCAGGGGGATACGCAGTATTTT.

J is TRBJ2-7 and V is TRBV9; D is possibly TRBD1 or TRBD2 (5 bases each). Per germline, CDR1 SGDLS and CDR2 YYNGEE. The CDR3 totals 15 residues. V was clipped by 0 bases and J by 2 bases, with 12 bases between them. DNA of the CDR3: TGTGCCAGCAGCGTAGCCCCTCAGGGACCCTACGAGCAGTACTTC. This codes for CASSVAPQGPYEQYF.

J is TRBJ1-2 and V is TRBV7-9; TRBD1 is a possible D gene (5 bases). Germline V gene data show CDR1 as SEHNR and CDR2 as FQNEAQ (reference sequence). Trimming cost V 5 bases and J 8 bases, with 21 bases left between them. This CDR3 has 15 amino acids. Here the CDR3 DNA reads TGTGCCAGCAGCCCCTGGGAGGGGAGGTTAGAAGGCTACACCTTC. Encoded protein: CASSPWEGRLEGYTF.

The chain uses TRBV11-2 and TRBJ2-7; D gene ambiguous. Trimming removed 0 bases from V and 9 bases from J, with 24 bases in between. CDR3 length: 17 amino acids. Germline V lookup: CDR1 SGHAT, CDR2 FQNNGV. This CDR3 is CASSLERTDGFPRLQYF. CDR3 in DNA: TGTGCCAGCAGCTTAGAGAGGACGGATGGTTTCCCCCGTTTGCAGTACTTC.

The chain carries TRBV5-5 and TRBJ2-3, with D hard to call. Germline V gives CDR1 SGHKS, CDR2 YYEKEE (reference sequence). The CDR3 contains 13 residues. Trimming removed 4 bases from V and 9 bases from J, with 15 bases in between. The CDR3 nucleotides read TGTGCCAGCAGCAGCTCCTCCCTCGGGACGCAGTATTTT. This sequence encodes CASSSSSLGTQYF.

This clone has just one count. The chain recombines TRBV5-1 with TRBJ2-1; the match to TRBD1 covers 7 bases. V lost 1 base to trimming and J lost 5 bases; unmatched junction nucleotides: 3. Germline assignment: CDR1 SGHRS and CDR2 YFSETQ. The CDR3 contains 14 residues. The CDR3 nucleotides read TGCGCCAGCAGCTTGTGGCAGGGGGACAATGAGCAGTTCTTC. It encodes CASSLWQGDNEQFF.

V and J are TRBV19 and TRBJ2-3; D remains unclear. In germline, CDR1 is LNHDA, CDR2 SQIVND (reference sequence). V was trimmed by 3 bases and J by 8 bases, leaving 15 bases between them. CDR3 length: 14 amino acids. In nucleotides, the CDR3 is TGTGCCAGTAGTATGTCTAACACCCCGACTACGCAGTATTTT. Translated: CASSMSNTPTTQYF.

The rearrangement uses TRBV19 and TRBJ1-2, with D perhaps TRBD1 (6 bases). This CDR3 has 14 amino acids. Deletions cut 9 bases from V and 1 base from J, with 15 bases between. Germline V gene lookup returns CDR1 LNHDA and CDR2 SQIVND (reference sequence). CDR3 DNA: TGTGCCAGCAGACAGAAAGGGGGTAACTATGGCTACACCTTC. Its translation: CASRQKGGNYGYTF. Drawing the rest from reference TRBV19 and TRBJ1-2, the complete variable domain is DGGITQSPKYLFRKEGQNVTLSCEQNLNHDAMYWYRQDPGQGLRLIYYSQIVNDFQKGDIAEGYSVSREKKESFPLTVTSAQKNPTAFYLCASRQKGGNYGYTFGSGTRLTVV.

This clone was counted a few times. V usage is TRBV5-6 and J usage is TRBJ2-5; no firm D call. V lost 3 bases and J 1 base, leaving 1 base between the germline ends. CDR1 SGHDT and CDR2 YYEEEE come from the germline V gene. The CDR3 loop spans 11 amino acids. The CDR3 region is CASSSQETQYF. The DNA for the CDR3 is TGTGCCAGCAGCTCCCAAGAGACCCAGTACTTC.

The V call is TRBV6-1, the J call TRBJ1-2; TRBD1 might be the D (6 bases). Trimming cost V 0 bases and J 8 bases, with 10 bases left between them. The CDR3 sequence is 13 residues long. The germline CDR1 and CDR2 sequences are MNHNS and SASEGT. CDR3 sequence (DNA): TGTGCCAGCAGTGAAGCGGGGGCGCGGGGCTACACCTTC. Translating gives CASSEAGARGYTF.

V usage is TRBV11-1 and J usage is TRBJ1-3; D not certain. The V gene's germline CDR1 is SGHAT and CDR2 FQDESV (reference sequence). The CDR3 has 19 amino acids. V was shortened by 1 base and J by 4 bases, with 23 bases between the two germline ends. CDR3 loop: CASSLDGTAYQRRGNTIYF. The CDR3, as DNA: TGTGCCAGCAGCTTAGACGGTACGGCATACCAACGCCGGGGAAACACCATATATTTT.

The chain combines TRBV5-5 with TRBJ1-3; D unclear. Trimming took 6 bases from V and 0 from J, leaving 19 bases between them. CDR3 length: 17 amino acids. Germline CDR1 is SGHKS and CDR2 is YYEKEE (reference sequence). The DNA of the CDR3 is TGTGCCAGCAACTTAGTCCCGCGGTTGAGCTCTGGAAACACCATATATTTT. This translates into CASNLVPRLSSGNTIYF.